This T cell receptor beta chain derives from a study of Japanese encephalitis immunity and Zika vaccine responses (dated by TCRdb to about 2021). At the level of the whole study: Included participants received three 5.0 ug doses of alum-adjuvanted ZPIV at weeks 0, 4 and 28. For stimulations, either ZIKV structural-protein peptide pools divided into flavivirus-conserved and non-conserved sets or JEV or YFV peptides matching the pre-vaccination were used. Roughly 6 representative participants per pre-vaccination group were picked for TCR sequencing, using samples from week 52 and from week 0, the point after pre-vaccination but before ZPIV. Approximately twelve participants received one dose of YFV vaccine (YF-VAX) before ZPIV, and roughly nine participants were flavivirus-naive. ZIKV peptides were 15-mers overlapping by 11 residues, selected for NetMHCpan/NetMHCII-predicted epitopes with affinity below 50 nM. The study asked whether earlier vaccination against Japanese encephalitis virus (JEV) or yellow fever virus (YFV) shaped CD4 T cell responses to the Zika vaccine. Approximately 12 participants were given two doses of JEV vaccine (IXIARO) 28 days apart, two to three months before the first ZPIV dose. TCR repertoires from a few flavivirus-naive individuals were additionally analyzed at weeks 2, 6 and 52 after the start of ZPIV vaccination.

The CDR3 starts with the cysteine, ends with the phenylalanine, and has 13 residues. This entry keeps only the CDR3 DNA: 39 bases, framed from base 1. Trimming takes 1 base from V and 3 bases from J, and the germline ends sit 6 bases apart. CDR1 and CDR2 (LGHNA, YSLEER) derive from the germline V gene. As a fraction of the sample, this clonotype is large (0.1 to 1%). Base-call qualities are not available, and no considerably larger clone is one nucleotide away. PBMCs were labeled with CellTrace CFSE and cultured for approximately 6 days in RPMI with approximately 7.5% human serum plus peptide pools at 0.9 to 1 ug/mL each. Enrolled adults were healthy and seronegative for ZIKV, JEV, YFV, DENV and WNV by microneutralization screening. Samples came from a phase 1, double-blinded, randomized, placebo-controlled trial of an alum-adjuvanted Zika purified-inactivated virus (ZPIV) vaccine. Peripheral blood mononuclear cells were isolated by standard procedure and were kept frozen in liquid nitrogen until use.

Library construction relied on 5' RACE. TCRbeta libraries were pooled in proportion to their sorted cell numbers before sequencing. Total RNA was extracted from sorted cells with RNAzol RT, and cDNA was synthesized with an oligo(dT) primer and a template-switching oligo. The TCRbeta V-CDR3-J region was PCR-amplified with Kapa HiFi using a SMARTer oligo primer and a TCRbeta constant-region primer. Illumina adaptors and sample-specific index barcodes were added in a second PCR, followed by HighPrep bead cleanup and Bioanalyzer confirmation of a band of roughly 650 bp. Libraries were sequenced on an Illumina MiSeq with 2x151 bp paired-end reads. Per the original workflow: Reads were demultiplexed with an in-house Java program, and TCRbeta annotations were assigned and clonotypes were counted with MiXCR. To assess repertoire overlap, Morisita-Horn indices from the R package vegan were used, along with UPGMA clustering and Circos plots of recurring clonotypes. Shannon diversity and richness were normalized to the highest possible value given the input cell numbers, yielding values from 0 to 1. CDR3beta sequences were aligned with MUSCLE, distances were computed with SeqinR, and multidimensional scaling was plotted in R. The raw public data were reprocessed by TCRdb itself: fastp quality trimming at Q25, MiXCR clonotype calling, in-frame beta chains only. For every CDR3 protein sequence, its rows merge into one entry that carries the most common genes and DNA. In this record, the V and J calls reflect TCRdb's handling and not the investigators' own analysis. The sample table lists roughly 250 distinct CDR3 sequences, 2.1% of them with a count of one. The ten biggest clones cover roughly 22% of the sample.

Overall study outcomes, separate from this receptor: Only a few individuals showed CD8 T cell responses to the ZIKV peptide pools, and those responses were of very low magnitude. Higher repertoire similarity across time-points and stimulations was observed in JEV-pre-vaccinated donors than in YFV-pre-vaccinated donors, indicating that more clonotypes were common to ZIKV and JEV stimulation. Rather than the whole vaccinated cohort, the analysis covered just a subset of trial participants, namely those who received three doses and had adequate samples. Samples clustered by participant with no similarity between individuals, suggesting no public TCRs were detected. After ZPIV, a significant decrease in repertoire richness of CD4 T cells responding to conserved ZIKV epitopes was observed in JEV-pre-vaccinated donors. Peptide-pool deconvolution was not performed because of sample size limitations, and consequently the individual peptides driving cross-reactive responses were not identified.

This TCR derives from an adult man who received an inactivated Zika virus vaccine. Recombination joined TRBV4-3 with TRBJ1-1; D gene: possibly TRBD1, on 5 matching bases. Sequenced material: antigen-activated CD8+ T cells from blood, cultured, taken during a Zika inactivated vaccine study. The nucleotides read TGCGCCAGCAGCCAAGTAGGGGACACTGAAGCTTTCTTT. Its protein product is CASSQVGDTEAFF.